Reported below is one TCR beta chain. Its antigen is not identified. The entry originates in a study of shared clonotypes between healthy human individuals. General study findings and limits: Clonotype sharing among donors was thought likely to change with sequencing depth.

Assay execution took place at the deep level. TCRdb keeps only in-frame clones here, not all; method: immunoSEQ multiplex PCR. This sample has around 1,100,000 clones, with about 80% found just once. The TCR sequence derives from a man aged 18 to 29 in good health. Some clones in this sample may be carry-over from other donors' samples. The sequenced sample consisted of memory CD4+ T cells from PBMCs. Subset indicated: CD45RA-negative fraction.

CDR3 protein: CASSATSGKSYEQYF. The CDR3 DNA reads TGCGCCAGCAGCGCGACTAGCGGGAAATCCTACGAGCAGTACTTC. This rearrangement joins TRBV5-1 to TRBJ2-7, with TRBD2 identical over 11 bases. V was clipped by 4 bases and J by 1 base; unmatched bases: 4. CDR1 and CDR2 from the germline V gene are SGHRS and YFSETQ. This CDR3 spans 15 amino acids. Variable domain in full (rest from reference TRBV5-1 and TRBJ2-7): KAGVTQTPRYLIKTRGQQVTLSCSPISGHRSVSWYQQTPGQGLQFLFEYFSETQRNKGNFPGRFSGRQFSNSRSEMNVSTLELGDSALYLCASSATSGKSYEQYFGPGTRLTVT.